This TCR beta chain appears in the sequencing data of a study of blood T cells in healthy people across ages. Germline V CDR1 and CDR2: SEHNR, FQNEAQ (reference sequence). Deletions cut 1 base from V and 1 base from J, with 14 bases between. The CDR3 has 17 residues. Using a J-beta primer mix together with a sample-barcoded 5' primer, a second PCR was run for roughly 6 to 11 cycles. In TCRdb, the 5' RACE reads were re-called with MiXCR into one record per CDR3 protein. The profile shows almost 1 million distinct CDR3 sequences, just over 50% of them singletons. The chain carries TRBV7-9 and TRBJ2-1; weak D call: TRBD2 (6 bases). The specimen sequenced was blood. The sequence derives from a woman aged 55-69 years in good health. CDR3 DNA sequence: TGTGCCAGCAGCTTAGTCGTTGGGAGGCGATCCTACAATGAGCAGTTCTTC. This sequence encodes CASSLVVGRRSYNEQFF.